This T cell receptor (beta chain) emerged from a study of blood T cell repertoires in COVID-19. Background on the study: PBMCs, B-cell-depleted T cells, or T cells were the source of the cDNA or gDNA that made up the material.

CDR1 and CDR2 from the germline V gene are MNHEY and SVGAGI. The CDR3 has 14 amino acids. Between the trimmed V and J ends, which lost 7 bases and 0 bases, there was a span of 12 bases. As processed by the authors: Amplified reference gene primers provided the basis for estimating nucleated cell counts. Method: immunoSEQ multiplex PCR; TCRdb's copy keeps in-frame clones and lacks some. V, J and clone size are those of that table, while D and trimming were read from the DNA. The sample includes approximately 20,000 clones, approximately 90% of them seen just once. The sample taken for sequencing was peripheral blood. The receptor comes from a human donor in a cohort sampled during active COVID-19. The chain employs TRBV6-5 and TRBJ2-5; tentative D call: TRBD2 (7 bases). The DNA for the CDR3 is TGTGCCAGCATTGCGGGGGCCTACCAAGAGACCCAGTACTTC. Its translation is CASIAGAYQETQYF.